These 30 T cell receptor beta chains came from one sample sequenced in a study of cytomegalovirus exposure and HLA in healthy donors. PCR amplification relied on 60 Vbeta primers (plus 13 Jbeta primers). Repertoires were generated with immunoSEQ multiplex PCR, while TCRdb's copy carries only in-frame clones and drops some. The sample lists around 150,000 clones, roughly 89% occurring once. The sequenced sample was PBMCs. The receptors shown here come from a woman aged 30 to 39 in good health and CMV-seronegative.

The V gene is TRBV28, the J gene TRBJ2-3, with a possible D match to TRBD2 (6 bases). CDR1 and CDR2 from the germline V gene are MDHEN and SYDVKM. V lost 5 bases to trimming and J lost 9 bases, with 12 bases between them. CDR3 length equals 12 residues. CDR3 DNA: TGTGCCAGCAGTCTACTTGGGAGGACGCAGTATTTT. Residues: CASSLLGRTQYF.

Written as DNA, the CDR3 is TGTGCCAGCAGCTTAGACAGGGGGCGTTTCAACGAGCAGTACTTC. Amino acid sequence: CASSLDRGRFNEQYF. The rearrangement joins TRBV7-2 to TRBJ2-7; TRBD1 aligns across 9 bases. The length of the CDR3 is 15 residues. V gave up 1 base and J gave up 5 bases; unmatched junction bases: 6. CDR1 and CDR2 from the germline V gene are SGHTA and FQGNSA.

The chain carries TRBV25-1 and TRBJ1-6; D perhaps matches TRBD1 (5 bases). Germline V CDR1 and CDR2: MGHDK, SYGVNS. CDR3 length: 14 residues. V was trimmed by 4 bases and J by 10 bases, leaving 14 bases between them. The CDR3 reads CASSGQGSRSPLHF. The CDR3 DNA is TGTGCCAGCAGTGGGCAGGGTTCCCGGTCACCCCTCCACTTT.

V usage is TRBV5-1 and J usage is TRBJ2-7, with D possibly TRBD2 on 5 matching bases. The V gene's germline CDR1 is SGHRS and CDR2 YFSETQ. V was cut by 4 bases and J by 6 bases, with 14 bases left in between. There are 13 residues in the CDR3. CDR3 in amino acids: CASSPTTRGEQYF. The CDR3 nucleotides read TGCGCCAGCAGCCCCACCACCCGGGGCGAGCAGTACTTC.

The CDR3 nucleotides read TGCGCCACCCGCAGGCTCCCCTACTTAAATGAGCAGTTCTTC. This translates into CATRRLPYLNEQFF. This chain uses TRBV5-1 with TRBJ2-1; no definite D call. Trimming pared 9 bases from V and 7 bases from J, leaving 20 bases between. This CDR3 has 14 residues. The V gene's germline CDR1 is SGHRS and CDR2 YFSETQ.

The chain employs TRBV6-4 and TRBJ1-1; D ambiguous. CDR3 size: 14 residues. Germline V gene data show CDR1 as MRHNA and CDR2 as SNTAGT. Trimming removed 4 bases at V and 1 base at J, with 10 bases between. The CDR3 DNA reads TGTGCCAGCAGTGTTGGGCCCGCGAACACTGAAGCTTTCTTT. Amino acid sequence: CASSVGPANTEAFF.

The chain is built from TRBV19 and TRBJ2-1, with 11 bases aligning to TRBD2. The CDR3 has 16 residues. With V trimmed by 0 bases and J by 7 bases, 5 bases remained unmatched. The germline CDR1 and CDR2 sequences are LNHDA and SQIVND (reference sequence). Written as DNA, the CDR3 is TGTGCCAGTAGTATAGACCCGGGACTAGCGGTAAATGAGCAGTTCTTC. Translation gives CASSIDPGLAVNEQFF.

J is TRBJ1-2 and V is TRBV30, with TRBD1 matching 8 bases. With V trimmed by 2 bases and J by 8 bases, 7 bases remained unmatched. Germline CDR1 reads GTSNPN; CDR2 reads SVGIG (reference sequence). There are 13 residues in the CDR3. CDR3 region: CAWSKQGAKGYTF. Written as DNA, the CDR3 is TGTGCCTGGAGTAAGCAGGGGGCGAAGGGCTACACCTTC.

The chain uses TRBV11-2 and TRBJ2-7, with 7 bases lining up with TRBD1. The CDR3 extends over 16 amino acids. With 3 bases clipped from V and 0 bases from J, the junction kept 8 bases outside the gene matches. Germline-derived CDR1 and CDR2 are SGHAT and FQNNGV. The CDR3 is CASSFRTGTDSYEQYF. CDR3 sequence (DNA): TGTGCCAGCAGCTTCCGCACCGGGACAGACTCCTACGAGCAGTACTTC.

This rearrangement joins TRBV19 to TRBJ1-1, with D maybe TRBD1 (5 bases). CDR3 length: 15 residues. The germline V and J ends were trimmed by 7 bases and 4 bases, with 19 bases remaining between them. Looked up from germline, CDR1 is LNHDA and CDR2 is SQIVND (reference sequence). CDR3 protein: CASTPWGSGSTEAFF. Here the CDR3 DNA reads TGTGCCAGTACCCCCTGGGGCAGTGGTTCCACTGAAGCTTTCTTT.

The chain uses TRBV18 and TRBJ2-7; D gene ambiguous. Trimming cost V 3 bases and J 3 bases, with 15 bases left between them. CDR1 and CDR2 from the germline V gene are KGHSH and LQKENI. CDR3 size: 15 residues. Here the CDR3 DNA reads TGTGCCAGCTCACCGGTCGGAGCGCCCCGCTACGAGCAGTACTTC. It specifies CASSPVGAPRYEQYF. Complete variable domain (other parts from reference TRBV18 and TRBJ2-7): NAGVMQNPRHLVRRRGQEARLRCSPMKGHSHVYWYRQLPEEGLKFMVYLQKENIIDESGMPKERFSAEFPKEGPSILRIQQVVRGDSAAYFCASSPVGAPRYEQYFGPGTRLTVT.

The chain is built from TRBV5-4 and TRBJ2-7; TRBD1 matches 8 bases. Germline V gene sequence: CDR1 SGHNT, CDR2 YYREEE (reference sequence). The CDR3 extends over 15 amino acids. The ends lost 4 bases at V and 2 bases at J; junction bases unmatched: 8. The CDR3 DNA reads TGTGCCAGCAGCATGGACAGGGAGTCAACCTACGAGCAGTACTTC. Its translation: CASSMDRESTYEQYF.

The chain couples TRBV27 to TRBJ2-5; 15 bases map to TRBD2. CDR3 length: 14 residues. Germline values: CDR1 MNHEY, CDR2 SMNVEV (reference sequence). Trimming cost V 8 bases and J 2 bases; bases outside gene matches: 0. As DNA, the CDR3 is TGTGCCAGCGGACTAGCGGGAGGGCAAGAGACCCAGTACTTC. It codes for CASGLAGGQETQYF.

The CDR3 reads CASSSLGLAAQYF. CDR3 DNA: TGTGCCAGCAGCTCCCTCGGACTAGCGGCGCAGTACTTC. The chain couples TRBV7-6 to TRBJ2-5; TRBD2 matches 10 bases. From germline, CDR1 is SGHVS and CDR2 FNYEAQ. CDR3 size: 13 residues. V trimming: 4 bases; J trimming: 11 bases; junction bases outside the gene matches: 7.

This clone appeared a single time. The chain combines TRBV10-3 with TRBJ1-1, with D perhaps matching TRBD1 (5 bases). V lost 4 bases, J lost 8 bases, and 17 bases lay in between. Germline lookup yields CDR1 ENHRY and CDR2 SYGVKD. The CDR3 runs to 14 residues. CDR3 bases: TGTGCCATCAGTGCGGGGGGACGACCAGCGGAAGCTTTCTTT. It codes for CAISAGGRPAEAFF.

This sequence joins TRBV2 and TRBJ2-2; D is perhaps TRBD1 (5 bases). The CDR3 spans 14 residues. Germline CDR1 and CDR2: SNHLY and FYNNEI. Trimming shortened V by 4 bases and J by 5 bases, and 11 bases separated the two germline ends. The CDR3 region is CASSVDSTTGELFF. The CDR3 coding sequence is TGTGCCAGCAGTGTCGACAGCACTACCGGGGAGCTGTTTTTT.

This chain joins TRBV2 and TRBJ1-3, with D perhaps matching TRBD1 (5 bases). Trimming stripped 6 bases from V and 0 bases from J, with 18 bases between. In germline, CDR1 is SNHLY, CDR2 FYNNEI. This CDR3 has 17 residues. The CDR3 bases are TGTGCCAGCAGGGGGGGGATCCTAAGAAGCTCTGGAAACACCATATATTTT. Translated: CASRGGILRSSGNTIYF.

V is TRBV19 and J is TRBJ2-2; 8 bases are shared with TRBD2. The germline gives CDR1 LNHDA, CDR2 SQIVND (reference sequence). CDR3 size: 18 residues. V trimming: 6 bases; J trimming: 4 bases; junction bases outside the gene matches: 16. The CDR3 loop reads CASSGGAGQYTGTGELFF. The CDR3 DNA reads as TGTGCCAGTAGCGGGGGGGCAGGGCAGTATACGGGCACCGGGGAGCTGTTTTTT.

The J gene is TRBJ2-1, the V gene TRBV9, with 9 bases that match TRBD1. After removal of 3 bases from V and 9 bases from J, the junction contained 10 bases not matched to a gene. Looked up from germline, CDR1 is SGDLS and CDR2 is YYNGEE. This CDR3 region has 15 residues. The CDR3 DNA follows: TGTGCCAGCAGCGCCAGGACAGGGGAGTGGTCTGAGCAGTTCTTC. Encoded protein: CASSARTGEWSEQFF.

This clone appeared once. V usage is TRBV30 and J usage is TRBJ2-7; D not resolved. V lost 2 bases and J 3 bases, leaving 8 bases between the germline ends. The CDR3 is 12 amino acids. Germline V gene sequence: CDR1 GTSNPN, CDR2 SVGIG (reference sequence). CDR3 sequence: CAWSPQSYEQYF. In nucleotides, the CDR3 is TGTGCCTGGAGTCCACAGAGCTACGAGCAGTACTTC.

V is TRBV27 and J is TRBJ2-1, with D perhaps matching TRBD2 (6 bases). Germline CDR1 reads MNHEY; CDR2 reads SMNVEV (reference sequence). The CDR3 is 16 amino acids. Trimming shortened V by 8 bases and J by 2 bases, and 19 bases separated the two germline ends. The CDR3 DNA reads TGTGCCAGCTCCTCCCCGCCGGGGGTGGCCTACAATGAGCAGTTCTTC. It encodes CASSSPPGVAYNEQFF.

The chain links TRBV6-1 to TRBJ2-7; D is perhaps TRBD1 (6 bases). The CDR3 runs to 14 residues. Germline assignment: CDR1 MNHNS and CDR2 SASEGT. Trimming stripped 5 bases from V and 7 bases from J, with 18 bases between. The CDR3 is CASSREGVLGEQYF. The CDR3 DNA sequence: TGTGCCAGCAGTCGCGAGGGGGTTTTGGGGGAGCAGTACTTC.

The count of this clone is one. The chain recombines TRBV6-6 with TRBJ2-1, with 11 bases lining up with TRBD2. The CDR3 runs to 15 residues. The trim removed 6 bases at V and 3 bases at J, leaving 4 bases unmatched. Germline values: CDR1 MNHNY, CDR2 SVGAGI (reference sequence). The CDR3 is CASRPGTSGYNEQFF. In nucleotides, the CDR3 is TGTGCCAGCAGACCCGGGACTAGCGGCTACAATGAGCAGTTCTTC.

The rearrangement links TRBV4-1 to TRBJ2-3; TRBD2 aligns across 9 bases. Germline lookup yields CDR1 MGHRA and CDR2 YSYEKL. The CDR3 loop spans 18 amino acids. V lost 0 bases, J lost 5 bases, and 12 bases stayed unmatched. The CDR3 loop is CASSQDLLAGSLVDTQYF. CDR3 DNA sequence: TGCGCCAGCAGCCAAGATCTCCTAGCGGGAAGTTTGGTAGATACGCAGTATTTT.

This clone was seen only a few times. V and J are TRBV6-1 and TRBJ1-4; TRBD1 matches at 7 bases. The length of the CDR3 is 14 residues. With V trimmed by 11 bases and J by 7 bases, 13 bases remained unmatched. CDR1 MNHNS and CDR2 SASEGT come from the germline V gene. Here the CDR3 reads CAGQTEGAVEKLFF. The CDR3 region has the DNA TGTGCCGGACAGACGGAGGGGGCTGTTGAAAAACTGTTTTTT.

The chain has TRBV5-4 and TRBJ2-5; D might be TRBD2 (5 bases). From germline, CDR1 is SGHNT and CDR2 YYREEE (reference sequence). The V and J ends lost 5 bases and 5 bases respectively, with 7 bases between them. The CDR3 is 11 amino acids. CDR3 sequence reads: CASSEGETQYF. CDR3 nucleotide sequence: TGTGCCAGCAGTGAGGGCGAGACCCAGTACTTC. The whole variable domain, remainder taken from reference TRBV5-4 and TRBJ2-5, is ETGVTQSPTHLIKTRGQQVTLRCSSQSGHNTVSWYQQALGQGPQFIFQYYREEENGRGNFPPRFSGLQFPNYSSELNVNALELDDSALYLCASSEGETQYFGPGTRLLVL.

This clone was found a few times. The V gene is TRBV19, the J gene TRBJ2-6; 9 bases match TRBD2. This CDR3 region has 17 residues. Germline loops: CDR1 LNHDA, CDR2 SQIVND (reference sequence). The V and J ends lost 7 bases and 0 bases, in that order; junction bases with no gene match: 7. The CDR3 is CASKGTSSVSGANVLTF. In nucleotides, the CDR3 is TGTGCCAGTAAAGGGACTAGCTCAGTCTCTGGGGCCAACGTCCTGACTTTC.

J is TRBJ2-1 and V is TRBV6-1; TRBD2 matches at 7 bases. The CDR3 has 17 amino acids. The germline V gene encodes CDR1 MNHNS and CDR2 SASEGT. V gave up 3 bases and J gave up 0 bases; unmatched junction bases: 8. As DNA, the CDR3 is TGTGCCAGCAGTGATAGGGAGGGCGGGAGCTCCTACAATGAGCAGTTCTTC. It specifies CASSDREGGSSYNEQFF.

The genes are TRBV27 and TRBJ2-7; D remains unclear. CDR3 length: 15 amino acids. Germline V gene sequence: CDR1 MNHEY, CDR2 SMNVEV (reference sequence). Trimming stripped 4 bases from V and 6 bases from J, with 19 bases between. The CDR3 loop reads CASSSPTGAIVEQYF. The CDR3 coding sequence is TGTGCCAGCAGTTCCCCGACGGGTGCGATTGTCGAGCAGTACTTC.

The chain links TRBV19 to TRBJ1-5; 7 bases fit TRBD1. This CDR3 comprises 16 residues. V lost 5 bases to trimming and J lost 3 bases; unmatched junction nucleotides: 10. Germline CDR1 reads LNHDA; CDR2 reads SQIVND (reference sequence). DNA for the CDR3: TGTGCCAGTAGTCCCTCGACAGGGTTCGACAATCAGCCCCAGCATTTT. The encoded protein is CASSPSTGFDNQPQHF.